This TCR beta chain came from a study of T cell responses to AZD1222 COVID-19 vaccine. Trimming cost V 6 bases and J 7 bases, with 19 bases left between them. This CDR3 contains 14 residues. From germline, CDR1 is LNHDA and CDR2 SQIVND (reference sequence). This clone is a singleton in its sample. Its specificity is unknown. Pooled together were second doses at about 4 or about 12 weeks. Overall study results and limits: Once two AZD1222 doses were given, Spike-specific TCR breadth and depth went up. Along spike, vaccine-associated CD4 TCRs were found throughout, with dominance at 160-218 and 743-854.

Profiled with immunoSEQ multiplex PCR; TCRdb holds only in-frame clones, not every one. The table lists about 150,000 clones, about 93% of them singletons. This sample comprised peripheral blood, obtained 28 days after the second AZD1222 dose. V and J are TRBV19 and TRBJ2-7, with D perhaps matching TRBD1 or TRBD2 (5 bases each). This receptor was identified in an adult who received the AZD1222 COVID-19 vaccine. This CDR3 is CASRPGALLGEQYF. CDR3 coding DNA: TGTGCCAGTAGACCCGGGGCCCTACTCGGGGAGCAGTACTTC.